A single sample is the source of the 14 T cell receptor beta chains below, sequenced in a study of CD8 T cells in Susac syndrome. The authors reverse transcribed roughly 0.5 to 1 ug RNA with random hexamers. TCRdb reanalysed the immunoSEQ multiplex PCR reads using MiXCR and keeps one entry per CDR3 protein. The top ten clones hold more than 0.45% of a sample with tens of thousands of distinct CDR3 sequences, approximately 95% of them seen once. Sequencing was performed on CD8+ T cells from PBMCs. These receptors all stem from a human donor with Susac syndrome.

The chain employs TRBV28 and TRBJ2-3, with 8 bases identical to TRBD2. Germline loops: CDR1 MDHEN, CDR2 SYDVKM. The CDR3 is 16 residues long. Germline trimming cut 6 bases from V and 2 bases from J; bases unmatched to any gene: 10. The DNA for the CDR3 is TGTGCCAGCAGACCCACCTATAGCGGGAACACAGATACGCAGTATTTT. It translates to CASRPTYSGNTDTQYF.

V gene TRBV6-2 or TRBV6-3 combines with J gene TRBJ2-1; 8 positions agree with TRBD2. J lost 0 bases, V lost 1 base, and 8 bases had no gene match. The germline CDR1 and CDR2 sequences are MNHEY and SVGEGT. The CDR3 is 18 amino acids. CDR3 nucleotides: TGTGCCAGCAGTTACTTACTAGCGGTACTGAGCTCCTACAATGAGCAGTTCTTC. Residues: CASSYLLAVLSSYNEQFF.

The chain recombines TRBV11-1 with TRBJ1-1, with no clear D. The CDR3 runs to 14 residues. Germline CDR1 reads SGHAT; CDR2 reads FQDESV (reference sequence). V was pared by 4 bases and J by 1 base, with 10 bases between. As DNA, the CDR3 is TGTGCCAGCAGCTATCTCGCACAGAACACTGAAGCTTTCTTT. As protein: CASSYLAQNTEAFF.

The chain joins TRBV29-1 to TRBJ2-7; maybe TRBD1 (6 bases). The CDR3 has 11 amino acids. Germline lookup yields CDR1 SQVTM and CDR2 ANQGSEA. V lost 6 bases to trimming and J lost 5 bases, with 11 bases between them. The CDR3 reads CSVRPGDEQYF. The CDR3 DNA sequence: TGCAGCGTGCGGCCAGGGGACGAGCAGTACTTC.

The chain employs TRBV6-2 or TRBV6-3 and TRBJ2-7; 8 bases are a match to TRBD1. CDR1 and CDR2 from the germline V gene are MNHEY and SVGEGT. This CDR3 is 15 amino acids long. Trimming took 6 bases from V and 2 from J; bases not matched to a gene: 9. CDR3 DNA: TGTGCCAGCAGCCATCCGGGACAGGCGACCTACGAGCAGTACTTC. It specifies CASSHPGQATYEQYF.

The chain joins TRBV15 to TRBJ1-2; no reliable D call. Germline V gene lookup returns CDR1 LNHNV and CDR2 YYDKDF (reference sequence). The CDR3 has 15 residues. V was shortened by 0 bases and J by 6 bases, with 14 bases between the two germline ends. CDR3 region: CATSRDRTRVHGYTF. CDR3 DNA: TGTGCCACCAGCAGAGATCGGACGAGGGTCCATGGCTACACCTTC.

The chain employs TRBV29-1 and TRBJ2-3, with D perhaps given as TRBD1 or TRBD2 (6 bases each). Germline V gives CDR1 SQVTM, CDR2 ANQGSEA. The V end was cut by 6 bases, the J end by 2 bases, with 21 bases between. The CDR3 covers 16 residues. CDR3 protein: CSVLSPGDFATDTQYF. The CDR3, as DNA: TGCAGCGTACTGTCCCCAGGGGACTTCGCCACAGATACGCAGTATTTT.

V gene TRBV20-1 combines with J gene TRBJ2-2; D gene ambiguous. Germline-derived CDR1 and CDR2 are DFQATT and SNEGSKA (reference sequence). CDR3 size: 12 residues. V lost 5 bases and J 7 bases, leaving 11 bases between the germline ends. This CDR3 is CSAPHRSGELFF. The CDR3 DNA reads as TGCAGTGCTCCTCATAGGAGCGGGGAGCTGTTTTTT.

CDR3 DNA: TGTGCCAGCAGCTCGACGACAGGGAGGGACCCCCCCTACGAGCAGTACTTC. It specifies CASSSTTGRDPPYEQYF. The rearrangement joins TRBV7-9 to TRBJ2-7, with D perhaps TRBD1 or TRBD2 (7 bases each). The CDR3 contains 17 residues. V lost 4 bases to trimming and J lost 2 bases, with 21 bases between them. From germline, CDR1 is SEHNR and CDR2 FQNEAQ (reference sequence).

The chain couples TRBV9 to TRBJ2-2; a weak D match, TRBD1 (6 bases). The CDR3 totals 14 residues. Trimming removed 7 bases at V and 6 bases at J, with 16 bases between. CDR1 and CDR2 (germline): SGDLS, YYNGEE. Written as DNA, the CDR3 is TGTGCCAGCCAGGGACCCACAGGGCCCGGGGAGCTGTTTTTT. This encodes CASQGPTGPGELFF.

This chain links TRBV20-1 with TRBJ2-2; 12 bases map to TRBD2. V shed 2 bases and J 6 bases; nucleotides not matched to a gene: 7. The CDR3 is 16 residues long. From germline, CDR1 is DFQATT and CDR2 SNEGSKA (reference sequence). The CDR3 DNA follows: TGCAGTGCTAGATCTGGGACTAGCGGGTCCGCCGGGGAGCTGTTTTTT. Translated: CSARSGTSGSAGELFF.

The V call is TRBV20-1, the J call TRBJ2-5, with 8 bases aligning to TRBD2. Germline CDR1 is DFQATT and CDR2 is SNEGSKA (reference sequence). The J segment lost 5 bases and the V segment lost 0 bases, leaving 11 bases of the junction unmatched. There are 16 residues in the CDR3. CDR3 bases: TGCAGTGCTAGAGAGTTTCCAGCGGGAGCTGCTGAGACCCAGTACTTC. This sequence encodes CSAREFPAGAAETQYF.

DNA for the CDR3: TGTGCCAGCAGCGCCTCTGGCAACGATGGGGCCAACGTCCTGACTTTC. This codes for CASSASGNDGANVLTF. The chain couples TRBV9 to TRBJ2-6; D gene unclear. The CDR3 covers 16 residues. CDR1 is SGDLS, CDR2 YYNGEE, per germline. V lost 3 bases, J lost 3 bases, and 13 bases lay in between.

V gene TRBV4-2 combines with J gene TRBJ1-4; unclear D gene. This CDR3 spans 12 amino acids. Trimming took 0 bases from V and 7 from J, leaving 3 bases between them. Germline V lookup: CDR1 LGHNA, CDR2 YNFKEQ. The CDR3 sequence: CASSQEGEKLFF. The CDR3 bases are TGTGCCAGCAGCCAAGAGGGTGAAAAACTGTTTTTT.